The 16 T cell receptor beta chains below come from one sample, sequenced in a study of cytomegalovirus exposure and HLA in healthy donors. Repertoires were generated with immunoSEQ multiplex PCR, while TCRdb's copy carries only in-frame clones and drops some. The sample holds more than 55,000 clones, 90% to 97% seen once. What was sequenced was PBMCs. The receptors come from a man younger than 30 in good health and CMV-seronegative.

This sequence joins TRBV7-8 and TRBJ2-7; 8 bases fit TRBD1. CDR1 is SGHVS, CDR2 FQNEAQ, per germline. CDR3 length equals 13 residues. Germline trimming cut 9 bases from V and 1 base from J; bases unmatched to any gene: 5. Written as DNA, the CDR3 is TGTGCCAGTACAGGGGGATCATCCTACGAGCAGTACTTC. It specifies CASTGGSSYEQYF. Drawing the rest from reference TRBV7-8 and TRBJ2-7, the complete variable domain is GAGVSQSPRYKVAKRGQDVALRCDPISGHVSLFWYQQALGQGPEFLTYFQNEAQLDKSGLPSDRFFAERPEGSVSTLKIQRTQQEDSAVYLCASTGGSSYEQYFGPGTRLTVT.

J is TRBJ2-3 and V is TRBV6-1; 10 nucleotides match TRBD2. After removal of 3 bases from V and 3 bases from J, the junction contained 12 bases not matched to a gene. The germline CDR1 and CDR2 sequences are MNHNS and SASEGT. The CDR3 covers 18 residues. The DNA for the CDR3 is TGTGCCAGCAGTGATATTCTACTAGCGGGAAGGGGGACAGATACGCAGTATTTT. This gives the protein CASSDILLAGRGTDTQYF.

The chain couples TRBV7-9 to TRBJ1-2, with D uncertain. This CDR3 has 18 amino acids. Trimming took off 1 base at V and 4 bases at J, with 22 bases between the two ends. Germline-derived CDR1 and CDR2 are SEHNR and FQNEAQ (reference sequence). CDR3 region: CASSLEGGRFYNFYGYTF. CDR3 DNA sequence: TGTGCCAGCAGCTTAGAGGGAGGACGATTTTATAATTTCTATGGCTACACCTTC.

This chain connects TRBV5-1 to TRBJ2-7; TRBD1 matches at 7 bases. Trimming removed 3 bases from V and 1 base from J; junction bases left unmatched: 7. CDR1 and CDR2 (germline): SGHRS, YFSETQ. The CDR3 has 15 residues. This CDR3 reads CASSSEGARSYEQYF. The CDR3 region has the DNA TGCGCCAGCAGCTCCGAGGGGGCCCGTTCCTACGAGCAGTACTTC.

The chain couples TRBV7-2 to TRBJ2-7; perhaps TRBD2 as D (6 bases). Per germline, CDR1 SGHTA and CDR2 FQGNSA. V dropped 2 bases and J dropped 0 bases, with 14 bases sitting between them. This CDR3 is built from 16 residues. This CDR3 is CASSLSRDLSSYEQYF. The CDR3 DNA reads as TGTGCCAGCAGCTTATCCCGGGACTTAAGCTCCTACGAGCAGTACTTC.

The chain uses TRBV25-1 and TRBJ1-2, with D unclear. The V end was cut by 4 bases, the J end by 0 bases, with 6 bases between. This CDR3 spans 13 amino acids. Germline CDR1 reads MGHDK; CDR2 reads SYGVNS. The CDR3 reads CASSAGSNYGYTF. In nucleotides, the CDR3 is TGTGCCAGCAGTGCGGGGTCTAACTATGGCTACACCTTC.

The chain has TRBV28 and TRBJ2-7; a weak D match, TRBD2 (6 bases). Trimming removed 4 bases from V and 2 bases from J, with 9 bases in between. The CDR3 covers 13 residues. Per the germline V gene, CDR1 is MDHEN and CDR2 is SYDVKM. CDR3 amino acids: CASSWDSTYEQYF. In DNA form, the CDR3 reads TGTGCCAGCAGTTGGGACTCAACCTACGAGCAGTACTTC.

The chain joins TRBV29-1 to TRBJ2-7; TRBD2 agrees at 11 bases. V was pared by 0 bases and J by 3 bases, with 7 bases of the junction left unmatched. Germline V CDR1 and CDR2: SQVTM, ANQGSEA. This CDR3 comprises 16 residues. CDR3 amino acids: CSVEDIAGGPHYEQYF. CDR3 bases: TGCAGCGTTGAAGATATAGCGGGAGGGCCCCACTACGAGCAGTACTTC.

The chain carries TRBV28 and TRBJ2-5; 8 bases agree with TRBD2. In germline, CDR1 is MDHEN, CDR2 SYDVKM. With V trimmed by 7 bases and J by 5 bases, 15 bases remained unmatched. This CDR3 contains 16 residues. CDR3 protein: CASTPSGAGGGETQYF. The CDR3 nucleotides are TGTGCCAGCACCCCCTCGGGGGCGGGAGGTGGGGAGACCCAGTACTTC.

The chain is built from TRBV5-1 and TRBJ2-7, with TRBD2 identical over 7 bases. The ends lost 0 bases at V and 0 bases at J; junction bases unmatched: 6. CDR1 and CDR2 (germline): SGHRS, YFSETQ. The CDR3 is 16 residues long. In DNA form, the CDR3 reads TGCGCCAGCAGCTTGGCCCCGGGAGGTTACTCCTACGAGCAGTACTTC. This encodes CASSLAPGGYSYEQYF.

V usage is TRBV27 and J usage is TRBJ2-1; 8 bases agree with TRBD2. Germline CDR1 is MNHEY and CDR2 is SMNVEV (reference sequence). The CDR3 consists of 15 residues. With 5 bases clipped from V and 8 bases from J, the junction kept 11 bases outside the gene matches. This chain's CDR3 is CASSPGVAGSDEQFF. CDR3 nucleotide sequence: TGTGCCAGCAGTCCCGGGGTAGCGGGATCCGATGAGCAGTTCTTC.

The V call is TRBV27, the J call TRBJ2-5; D not certain. With 3 bases removed from V and 3 bases from J, the gap between germline ends came to 8 bases. The CDR3 is 13 amino acids. Germline values: CDR1 MNHEY, CDR2 SMNVEV (reference sequence). CDR3 in amino acids: CASSLWAEETQYF. DNA of the CDR3: TGTGCCAGCAGTTTGTGGGCCGAAGAGACCCAGTACTTC.

This chain links TRBV4-1 with TRBJ1-3, with D hard to call. Germline CDR1 is MGHRA and CDR2 is YSYEKL. V lost 4 bases and J lost 0, with 7 bases in between. CDR3 length equals 14 residues. CDR3 DNA: TGCGCCAGCAGCCGTGCGAGCTCTGGAAACACCATATATTTT. This codes for CASSRASSGNTIYF.

The chain has TRBV5-1 and TRBJ2-6; 7 bases are shared with TRBD1. There are 17 residues in the CDR3. Germline CDR1 is SGHRS and CDR2 is YFSETQ. Germline trimming cut 3 bases from V and 3 bases from J; bases unmatched to any gene: 9. In DNA form, the CDR3 reads TGCGCCAGCAGCTACGGAGACAGGGACGGTGGGGCCAACGTCCTGACTTTC. The encoded protein is CASSYGDRDGGANVLTF.

This chain connects TRBV11-3 to TRBJ2-1; 8 positions match TRBD2. This CDR3 region has 17 residues. Trimming removed 5 bases from V and 2 bases from J; junction bases left unmatched: 11. CDR1 SGHNT and CDR2 YENEEA come from the germline V gene. The CDR3 reads CASSRWGTSGTYNEQFF. The CDR3 region has the DNA TGTGCCAGCAGCCGTTGGGGTACTAGCGGAACCTACAATGAGCAGTTCTTC.

The V call is TRBV5-1, the J call TRBJ2-1; 11 nucleotides align to TRBD2. This CDR3 comprises 15 residues. After removal of 3 bases from V and 7 bases from J, the junction contained 6 bases not matched to a gene. The V gene's germline CDR1 is SGHRS and CDR2 YFSETQ. CDR3 amino acids: CASSYIAGGPNEQFF. The CDR3 bases are TGCGCCAGCAGCTACATAGCGGGAGGGCCTAATGAGCAGTTCTTC.